What follows is one TCR beta chain and its context. This clonotype was observed once. Its specific antigen is unknown. It has no much larger one-base neighbor in the sample; base qualities were not kept. A single read constitutes weak evidence. Taken from the germline V gene, the CDR1 and CDR2 loops are SGDLS and YYNGEE. After removal of 1 base from V and 0 bases from J, the junction retains 3 bases not matched to a gene. The CDR3 covers 16 residues, taking in both the cysteine and the phenylalanine. Solely the CDR3 DNA is kept, with 48 bases framed from the first base. The data originate from a study of T-cell memory formation after mild COVID-19 (dated by TCRdb to about 2021). For context, the study as a whole: TCR sequence clusters from the two donors were largely donor specific. Longitudinal TCRalpha and TCRbeta repertoire sequencing tracked T-cell clones expanding and contracting after mild COVID-19 in two donors. Two young, previously healthy adult volunteers, one female and one male, were included in the cohort. The paper's findings and limits, for the study overall: Some responding clones were detected in pre-infection memory, which suggested that pre-existing cross-reactive memory T cells had joined the SARS-CoV-2 response. Balanced CD4/CD8 phenotypes were observed for clones contracting from day 15 to 85, whereas a bias towards CD4+ was observed for a second wave of clones expanding from day 15 to 37. Whether the second-wave clones peaking on day 37 were SARS-CoV-2 specific was not confirmed. Contracting CD4+ clones appeared mostly in the CM and EM memory subsets, whereas CD8+ clones were enriched in EMRA. Only two mild cases were covered in the study, and larger cohorts including severe cases with pre-infection samples were considered necessary.

The instrument was an Illumina NovaSeq 6000. TCRalpha and TCRbeta cDNA libraries were built by 5'RACE with constant-segment primers, adding sample barcodes and unique molecular identifiers. Trizol reagent was used to extract RNA from every sample. Library amplification was performed in two PCR steps, and a second sample barcode and Illumina TruSeq adapters were introduced in the second step. Sequencing of libraries was performed on an Illumina NovaSeq with 2 x 150 bp paired-end reads. Under the source paper's analysis protocol: With migec v1.2.7, reads were demultiplexed and then collapsed into UMI-guided consensus sequences. Using mixcr v2.1.11, UMI consensuses were aligned to TRA and TRB V and J templates and then assembled into clonotypes. A clonotype was counted as expanded or contracted only when both edgeR and NoisET called the clonotype significant, with the noise models trained on biological replicates. For edgeR calls, the thresholds were a false discovery rate-adjusted p below 0.01 and a log2 fold-change of 1. As an exploratory analysis of dynamics, max-normalized trajectories of the 1000 most abundant clonotypes were examined with PCA combined with hierarchical clustering. Separately sequenced CD4+ and CD8+ repertoires were used to assign a CD4 or CD8 phenotype to each responding clone. In TCRdb, the public reads were trimmed at Q25 with fastp and aligned with MiXCR, with productive beta chains retained. Identical CDR3 proteins give one entry, which carries the most common genes and DNA. The V and J calls and clone size come from TCRdb's table, not from the authors' own analysis. The sample has 500,000 to 550,000 distinct CDR3 sequences on record, roughly 22% of them singletons. Around an eighth of the sample is held by the ten biggest clonotypes.

Ficoll-Paque density gradient centrifugation was the method used to isolate PBMCs. The clonotype comes from an adult woman who had mild COVID-19 (a few samples of this study predate the infection). The sample titles of this study are shuffled in the database, so cell type and time point are left out; the donor was told from shared clones. The chain employs TRBV9 and TRBJ1-3; TRBD1 agrees with 8 junctional bases. The sample taken for sequencing was PBMCs or a T cell subset sorted from them (not recorded which). The bases are TGTGCCAGCAGCGTAACCGACAGGGGCTCTGGAAACACCATATATTTT. Translated, it reads CASSVTDRGSGNTIYF.